The 19 T cell receptor beta chains below all came from one sample that was sequenced in a study of cytomegalovirus exposure and HLA in healthy donors. Use of 60 Vbeta and 13 Jbeta primers characterized the PCR. Repertoires were generated with immunoSEQ multiplex PCR, while TCRdb's copy carries only in-frame clones and drops some. Of some 82,000 clones detected, 65% to 85% appear once; the ten largest clones hold 2% to 3%. What was sequenced was PBMCs. Receptor source: a woman aged 45-60 years in good health and CMV-seronegative.

The CDR3 reads CASSFGTSGRMNEQFF. The CDR3 DNA is TGTGCCAGCAGCTTTGGGACTAGCGGGAGGATGAATGAGCAGTTCTTC. The V call is TRBV5-4, the J call TRBJ2-1; 15 nucleotides match TRBD2. The CDR3 spans 16 residues. Germline lookup yields CDR1 SGHNT and CDR2 YYREEE (reference sequence). The V gene end was trimmed by 2 bases and the J gene end by 7 bases; junction bases not matched to a gene: 4.

The CDR3 sequence is CAISFGGDTEAFF. The CDR3 DNA reads TGTGCCATTTCCTTCGGGGGGGACACTGAAGCTTTCTTT. V is TRBV10-3 and J is TRBJ1-1, with D possibly being TRBD1 (5 bases). The CDR3 sequence is 13 residues long. Germline CDR1 and CDR2: ENHRY and SYGVKD. Trimming shortened V by 9 bases and J by 3 bases, and 14 bases separated the two germline ends.

In its sample, this clone was seen a few times. CDR3 region: CASSFRQGGETQYF. CDR3 in DNA: TGTGCCAGCAGTTTTCGACAGGGTGGGGAGACCCAGTACTTC. This chain uses TRBV6-1 with TRBJ2-5; TRBD1 agrees at 7 bases. CDR1 is MNHNS and CDR2 is SASEGT in the germline V gene. The V gene end was trimmed by 5 bases and the J gene end by 5 bases; junction bases not matched to a gene: 8. The CDR3 contains 14 residues.

The gene calls are TRBV11-2 and TRBJ2-1; 9 nucleotides match TRBD1. The V gene's germline CDR1 is SGHAT and CDR2 FQNNGV. There are 16 residues in the CDR3. After removal of 2 bases from V and 3 bases from J, the junction contained 5 bases not matched to a gene. This chain's CDR3 is CASSLSRTGVYNEQFF. Written as DNA, the CDR3 is TGTGCCAGCAGCTTATCGAGGACAGGGGTCTACAATGAGCAGTTCTTC.

This chain connects TRBV28 to TRBJ2-1, with D perhaps TRBD1 (6 bases). The V and J ends lost 7 bases and 2 bases respectively, with 18 bases between them. The CDR3 extends over 16 amino acids. Germline CDR1 MDHEN, CDR2 SYDVKM. CDR3 sequence: CASIPRGGRTYNEQFF. DNA for the CDR3: TGTGCCAGCATCCCCAGGGGCGGGCGGACCTACAATGAGCAGTTCTTC.

The chain is built from TRBV14 and TRBJ2-3, with TRBD2 matching 12 bases. Germline assignment: CDR1 SGHDN and CDR2 FVKESK. CDR3 length equals 20 residues. The V gene end was trimmed by 0 bases and the J gene end by 3 bases; junction bases not matched to a gene: 13. DNA for the CDR3: TGTGCCAGCAGCCAAGATTTTCTAGCGGGGGGGCTTGTATTTACAGATACGCAGTATTTT. Translated, it gives CASSQDFLAGGLVFTDTQYF.

The rearrangement joins TRBV10-3 to TRBJ1-2; the D gene is possibly TRBD1 (5 bases). V was clipped by 7 bases and J by 5 bases, with 11 bases between them. Germline CDR1 reads ENHRY; CDR2 reads SYGVKD. The CDR3 contains 12 residues. CDR3 protein: CAIKDGGYGYTF. CDR3 nucleotides: TGTGCCATCAAAGATGGGGGGTATGGCTACACCTTC.

The CDR3 bases are TGTGCCAGCAGTTTATCGGGGGGTGAAGCTTTCTTT. It yields the protein CASSLSGGEAFF. The chain couples TRBV27 to TRBJ1-1; D is perhaps TRBD1 (5 bases). Trimming shortened V by 0 bases and J by 7 bases, and 6 bases separated the two germline ends. The CDR3 has 12 residues. Germline V lookup: CDR1 MNHEY, CDR2 SMNVEV (reference sequence).

For the CDR3, the DNA is TGTGCCAGTAGTTCGGGACTTGTTGGCTACACCTTC. Translated, it gives CASSSGLVGYTF. V gene TRBV19 combines with J gene TRBJ1-2, with a possible D match to TRBD1 (5 bases). This CDR3 contains 12 residues. Per germline, CDR1 LNHDA and CDR2 SQIVND (reference sequence). Trimming removed 5 bases at V and 7 bases at J, with 11 bases between.

The chain carries TRBV7-9 and TRBJ2-5, with a tentative D call TRBD2 (6 bases). V lost 1 base and J lost 4, with 13 bases in between. Germline CDR1 is SEHNR and CDR2 is FQNEAQ (reference sequence). This CDR3 is 15 amino acids long. The CDR3 spells CASSLGGMGPETQYF. In DNA form, the CDR3 reads TGTGCCAGCAGCTTAGGCGGGATGGGCCCAGAGACCCAGTACTTC.

The chain carries TRBV6-1 and TRBJ1-1, with D hard to call. V was pared by 6 bases and J by 6 bases, with 8 bases between. CDR1 and CDR2 from the germline V gene are MNHNS and SASEGT. This CDR3 has 11 amino acids. CDR3 bases: TGTGCCAGCAGGAGGGTAGCTGAAGCTTTCTTT. Protein sequence: CASRRVAEAFF.

This clone was detected only once. This chain links TRBV29-1 with TRBJ2-5; 7 nucleotides agree with TRBD2. CDR1 SQVTM and CDR2 ANQGSEA come from the germline V gene. The CDR3 spans 13 residues. V lost 7 bases and J lost 5; bases outside the gene matches: 10. CDR3 loop: CSAFSGGVETQYF. The CDR3 nucleotides are TGCAGCGCCTTCTCGGGAGGAGTGGAGACCCAGTACTTC.

This chain joins TRBV7-9 and TRBJ1-5, with TRBD1 identical over 7 bases. There are 16 residues in the CDR3. Per germline, CDR1 SEHNR and CDR2 FQNEAQ (reference sequence). With 5 bases clipped from V and 0 bases from J, the junction kept 7 bases outside the gene matches. The CDR3 region is CASSPGTANSNQPQHF. The CDR3 nucleotides are TGTGCCAGCAGCCCAGGGACAGCAAATAGCAATCAGCCCCAGCATTTT.

The chain joins TRBV5-4 to TRBJ2-1, with 12 bases fitting TRBD1. Per the germline V gene, CDR1 is SGHNT and CDR2 is YYREEE (reference sequence). V was clipped by 4 bases and J by 2 bases; unmatched bases: 4. The CDR3 sequence is 16 residues long. CDR3 in amino acids: CASSPGTGGAYNEQFF. The DNA for the CDR3 is TGTGCCAGCAGCCCCGGGACAGGGGGCGCCTACAATGAGCAGTTCTTC.

This chain uses TRBV6-5 with TRBJ1-1, with D unclear. Germline-derived CDR1 and CDR2 are MNHEY and SVGAGI. The CDR3 is 13 amino acids. Trimming removed 8 bases at V and 1 base at J, with 11 bases between. In nucleotides, the CDR3 is TGTGCCAGCTCTAGGTTTCAGAACACTGAAGCTTTCTTT. Translated, it gives CASSRFQNTEAFF.

This chain uses TRBV7-3 with TRBJ2-6; possible D gene TRBD1, 6 bases. Germline V gene lookup returns CDR1 SGHTA and CDR2 FQGTGA. V lost 2 bases to trimming and J lost 0 bases, with 11 bases between them. The CDR3 consists of 17 residues. CDR3 coding DNA: TGTGCCAGCAGCTTAGGGACATCTGCCTCTGGGGCCAACGTCCTGACTTTC. This gives the protein CASSLGTSASGANVLTF.

This chain uses TRBV6-5 with TRBJ1-1, with TRBD1 matching 8 bases. CDR3 length: 14 amino acids. Germline CDR1 is MNHEY and CDR2 is SVGAGI. Unmatched junction bases numbered 5, after V lost 7 bases and J lost 1 base. CDR3 sequence (DNA): TGTGCCAGCACTACGGGGACAGGGAACACTGAAGCTTTCTTT. Residues: CASTTGTGNTEAFF.

The V and J genes are TRBV9 and TRBJ2-1; D is possibly TRBD2 (6 bases). In germline, CDR1 is SGDLS, CDR2 YYNGEE. The CDR3 length is 15 residues. Trimming took 0 bases from V and 5 from J, leaving 12 bases between them. The CDR3 nucleotides read TGTGCCAGCAGCGTAGATCCTAGCGCCCACAATGAGCAGTTCTTC. Amino acids: CASSVDPSAHNEQFF.

The chain couples TRBV6-6 to TRBJ2-7, with 7 bases identical to TRBD2. Germline V gene data show CDR1 as MNHNY and CDR2 as SVGAGI (reference sequence). The V segment lost 6 bases and the J segment 1 base; nucleotides outside the gene matches: 12. The CDR3 runs to 16 residues. Here the CDR3 reads CASSSSGEGGSYEQYF. The CDR3 coding sequence is TGTGCCAGCAGCTCCAGCGGGGAGGGAGGGTCCTACGAGCAGTACTTC.